This T cell receptor (beta chain) was captured by sequencing in a study of spatial heterogeneity in lung cancer (dated by TCRdb to the late 2010s). With respect to the entire study: More beta-chain than alpha-chain transcripts were consistently detected, likely reflecting higher beta-chain transcript abundance. At surgery, both alpha and beta chains were TCR-sequenced in 220 tumor regions, 63 to 80 matched nontumor lung samples and 56 PBMC samples. TCR alpha and beta repertoires were quantitatively compared across multiple tumor regions, matched nontumor lung and blood in non-small cell lung cancer. In the raw uncorrected reads, each unique combination of TCR and UMI appeared more than ten times on average. TCR repertoire features were related to nonsynonymous mutation counts determined by whole-exome sequencing of tumor tissue. Study-wide findings and limitations: Confirming at a functional level the hypothesis that regional TCRs recognize regional mutations was considered to require additional single-cell paired TCR alpha and beta sequencing. Ubiquitous expanded tumor TCRs were detected in blood more often at tumor resection than at routine follow-up.

The library came from 5' RACE. TCRdb records NextSeq 500 as the sequencer. The TCR library protocol attached a unique molecular identifier to each TCR cDNA molecule to allow correction of PCR and sequencing errors. As for how the authors treated the data: TCR identification, UMI-based error correction and CDR3 extraction were performed with Decombinator tools. TCRs above a frequency of 2 per 1,000, corresponding to the top 1% of the tumor frequency distribution, were defined as expanded. Renyi diversity was computed with the R vegan package after each repertoire had been subsampled 100 times to 5,000 TCRs. CDR3 similarity networks were built from amino acid triplet string-kernel similarity, connecting CDR3s with pairwise similarity above 0.82. TCRdb cleaned the public reads at Q25 with fastp, built clones with MiXCR and kept in-frame beta chains. Identical CDR3 protein sequences are pooled into one entry, listed with their most common genes and DNA. Clone size and V and J calls follow TCRdb, not the original study. This sample is represented by roughly 21,000 distinct CDR3 sequences; less than 3.5% of them were singletons. The biggest ten clones account for more than 25% of the sample.

Relative to germline, V is missing 4 bases and J is missing 4 bases, with 2 bases of the junction outside any gene match. CDR1 and CDR2 are drawn from the germline V gene (reference sequence): LNHDA, SQIVND. Its CDR3 holds 14 amino acids, cysteine through phenylalanine. The sequence is cut down to CDR3 DNA, 42 bases in frame from base 1. This specimen's time point label, per the study, means: sample taken at primary tumor resection. TCR sequencing used whole RNA extracted from tumor and nontumor lung tissue, or from cryopreserved PBMC samples, without cell sorting. Samples were obtained from approximately 72 patients with early-stage, untreated non-small cell lung cancer from the lung TRACERx cohort. Patients were selected for TCR sequencing only if sufficient RNA was available from at least two tumor regions. This clonotype was counted many times. The antigen it binds to is not known. Base qualities were left out, and no much larger clone turns up one base away.

Specimen: PBMCs, collected at surgery. The chain links TRBV19 with TRBJ1-5, and 9 bases in between align with TRBD1. This receptor was identified in a female donor with early-stage non-small cell lung cancer. The sequenced DNA is TGTGCCAGTAGTACGGGGACAGGGAATCAGCCCCAGCATTTT. It specifies CASSTGTGNQPQHF.